This record concerns one T cell receptor beta chain sequence. The data were taken from a study of blood T cell repertoires in COVID-19. Study in general: Italy, Spain and the United States were the sources of the convalescent and acute COVID-19 samples.

V was clipped by 0 bases and J by 0 bases; unmatched bases: 12. The CDR3 runs to 21 residues. The germline CDR1 and CDR2 sequences are MGHRA and YSYEKL. Assay used: immunoSEQ multiplex PCR; TCRdb lists only in-frame clones, some missing. Of roughly 440,000 clones listed, roughly 88% are singletons. The sequence came from a woman aged 45 to 65 with COVID-19, enrolled during active disease. The chain combines TRBV4-1 with TRBJ2-6, with 9 bases aligning to TRBD1. Source material: peripheral blood. The CDR3: CASSQDRTGEWVGSGANVLTF. The CDR3 DNA is TGCGCCAGCAGCCAAGATCGGACAGGGGAATGGGTTGGCTCTGGGGCCAACGTCCTGACTTTC.